This T cell receptor (beta chain) derives from a study of blood T cell repertoires in COVID-19. Trimming left V 1 base short and J 7 bases short, with 12 bases between. Looked up from germline, CDR1 is LGHNA and CDR2 is YSLEER. The CDR3 contains 14 residues. This clone was seen once. Per the original data handling: Amplification with reference gene primers provided the estimates of nucleated cell counts. Some clones are missing from TCRdb's copy, which holds only in-frame ones; the method was immunoSEQ multiplex PCR. The D gene and trimming were derived from the DNA, and the V and J assignments and clone size from that table. The table records fewer than 250,000 clones, around 89% of them present only once.

This clonotype was obtained from a man aged 30 to 45 with COVID-19, enrolled during active disease. The genes are TRBV4-3 and TRBJ2-3; a possible D gene is TRBD1 (6 bases). The sequenced material came from peripheral blood. The CDR3 region has the DNA TGCGCCAGCAGCCAAGGAGGCAGGGGAAATACGCAGTATTTT. Residues: CASSQGGRGNTQYF.